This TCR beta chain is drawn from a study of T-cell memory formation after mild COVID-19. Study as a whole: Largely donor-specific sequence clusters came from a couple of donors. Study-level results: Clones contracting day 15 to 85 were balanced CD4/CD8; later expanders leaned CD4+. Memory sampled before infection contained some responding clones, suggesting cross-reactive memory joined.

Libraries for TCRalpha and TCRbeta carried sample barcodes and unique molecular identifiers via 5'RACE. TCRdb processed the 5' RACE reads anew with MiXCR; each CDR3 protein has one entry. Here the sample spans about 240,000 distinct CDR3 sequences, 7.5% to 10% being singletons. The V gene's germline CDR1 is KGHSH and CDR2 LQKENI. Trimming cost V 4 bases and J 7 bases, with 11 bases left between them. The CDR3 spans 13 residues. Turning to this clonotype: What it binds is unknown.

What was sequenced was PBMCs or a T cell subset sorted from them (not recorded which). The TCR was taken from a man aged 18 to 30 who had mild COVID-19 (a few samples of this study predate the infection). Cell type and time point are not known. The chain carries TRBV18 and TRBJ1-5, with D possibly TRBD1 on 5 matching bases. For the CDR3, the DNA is TGTGCCAGCTCACTAGCAGGGAGCCAGCCCCAGCATTTT. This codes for CASSLAGSQPQHF. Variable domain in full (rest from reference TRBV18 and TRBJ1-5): NAGVMQNPRHLVRRRGQEARLRCSPMKGHSHVYWYRQLPEEGLKFMVYLQKENIIDESGMPKERFSAEFPKEGPSILRIQQVVRGDSAAYFCASSLAGSQPQHFGDGTRLSIL.